Listed below are T cell receptor beta chains from one sample, sequenced in a study of blood T cell repertoires in COVID-19. Profiled with immunoSEQ multiplex PCR; TCRdb holds only in-frame clones, not every one. This sample carries about 68,000 clones, 65% to 90% of them seen once, and the ten largest clones take approximately 1.5%. The sample consisted of peripheral blood. These receptors all come from a woman between 55 and 75 years old with acute or convalescent COVID-19. The CDR3 runs from the conserved cysteine through the conserved F or W. D genes are given only for firm matches. For some rows the clone size is stated as once, few or many, or as a class when expanded; others skip it.

TRBV30,-,-,TRBJ1-2,CAWSRQAFDGYTF,TGTGCCTGGAGTAGACAGGCTTTCGATGGCTACACCTTC
TRBV5-1,few,TRBD1,TRBJ1-4,CASSLGDSLATNEKLFF,TGCGCCAGCAGCTTGGGGGACAGCCTTGCAACTAATGAAAAACTGTTTTTT
TRBV7-9,-,TRBD1,TRBJ2-3,CASSSGQGYTDTQYF,TGTGCCAGCAGCTCGGGACAGGGATACACAGATACGCAGTATTTT
TRBV18,-,-,TRBJ1-5,CASSLEADQPQHF,TGTGCCAGCTCATTGGAGGCAGATCAGCCCCAGCATTTT
TRBV6-5,-,TRBD1,TRBJ2-7,CASRDRVYEQYF,TGTGCCAGCAGGGACAGGGTTTACGAGCAGTACTTC
TRBV7-8,-,-,TRBJ1-3,CASSFYLGLETGNTIYF,TGTGCCAGCAGCTTTTATTTGGGACTGGAGACGGGAAACACCATATATTTT
TRBV27,-,TRBD1,TRBJ2-7,CASSRLQGYEQYF,TGTGCCAGCAGCCGCCTACAGGGGTACGAGCAGTACTTC
TRBV18,-,-,TRBJ1-2,CASSPRGGDGYTF,TGTGCCAGCTCCCCACGCGGGGGCGATGGCTACACCTTC
TRBV28,-,-,TRBJ1-6,CASTGENNSPLHF,TGTGCCAGCACGGGGGAAAATAATTCACCCCTCCACTTT
TRBV9,-,-,TRBJ2-7,CASSVEPAGVPYEQYF,TGTGCCAGCAGCGTAGAACCGGCAGGGGTTCCCTACGAGCAGTACTTC
TRBV3-1/TRBV3-2,-,TRBD2,TRBJ2-2,CASSHGLAGGLNTGELFF,TGTGCCAGCAGCCACGGACTAGCGGGAGGCTTGAACACCGGGGAGCTGTTTTTT
TRBV12-3/TRBV12-4,-,-,TRBJ1-2,CASSLGEVYGYTF,TGTGCCAGCAGTCTGGGAGAGGTCTATGGCTACACCTTC
TRBV5-5,-,TRBD1,TRBJ1-2,CASSLAPPSGTVNYGYTF,TGTGCCAGCAGCTTGGCGCCACCCTCGGGGACAGTGAACTATGGCTACACCTTC
TRBV5-4,-,TRBD1,TRBJ1-1,CASSMGQGNTEAFF,TGTGCCAGCAGCATGGGACAGGGGAACACTGAAGCTTTCTTT
TRBV27,-,-,TRBJ1-5,CASREIYGDQPQHF,TGTGCCAGCAGGGAAATTTATGGAGATCAGCCCCAGCATTTT
TRBV7-6,-,-,TRBJ2-3,CASSVQGHQITDTQYF,TGTGCCAGCAGCGTACAGGGCCACCAGATCACAGATACGCAGTATTTT
TRBV29-1,once,TRBD1,TRBJ1-5,CSVVTGVNQPQHF,TGCAGCGTCGTGACAGGGGTTAATCAGCCCCAGCATTTT
TRBV6-5,-,-,TRBJ2-3,CASSYSTRGTDTQYF,TGTGCCAGCAGTTACTCGACCCGGGGGACAGATACGCAGTATTTT
TRBV5-1,-,TRBD1,TRBJ2-7,CASSRGQGSSYEQYF,TGCGCCAGCAGCCGCGGACAGGGGAGCTCCTACGAGCAGTACTTC
TRBV30,-,-,TRBJ1-1,CAWSVSRGTEAFF,TGTGCCTGGAGTGTTTCTCGCGGCACTGAAGCTTTCTTT
TRBV18,-,-,TRBJ1-6,CASSDSGSLSPLHF,TGTGCCAGCTCGGACAGCGGTTCGCTTTCACCCCTCCACTTT
TRBV3-1/TRBV3-2,-,-,TRBJ1-5,CASSQGSRAGDQPQHF,TGTGCCAGCAGCCAAGGATCGAGGGCCGGCGATCAGCCCCAGCATTTT
TRBV19,-,-,TRBJ1-2,CASSIASRPYGYTF,TGTGCCAGTAGTATAGCATCGCGGCCCTATGGCTACACCTTC
TRBV4-2,-,TRBD1,TRBJ1-4,CASSQDMTGGEKLFF,TGTGCCAGCAGCCAAGATATGACAGGGGGTGAAAAACTGTTTTTT
TRBV11-2,-,-,TRBJ1-1,CASSLDSQRSTEAFF,TGTGCCAGCAGCTTAGATTCCCAGAGGAGCACTGAAGCTTTCTTT
TRBV2,medium-sized,TRBD1,TRBJ1-5,CASSRDRDVQPQHF,TGTGCCAGCAGCCGGGACAGGGATGTTCAGCCCCAGCATTTT
TRBV6-5,once,TRBD1,TRBJ1-5,CASSLQKGANQPQHF,TGTGCCAGCAGTCTCCAGAAGGGGGCTAATCAGCCCCAGCATTTT
TRBV5-1,-,TRBD2,TRBJ2-2,CASSLDAGGTGELFF,TGCGCCAGCAGCTTGGATGCGGGAGGCACCGGGGAGCTGTTTTTT
TRBV30,-,TRBD1,TRBJ1-5,CAWRTGRNQPQHF,TGTGCCTGGAGGACAGGGCGGAATCAGCCCCAGCATTTT
TRBV3-1/TRBV3-2,-,-,TRBJ1-1,CASSQSRGSYTEAFF,TGTGCCAGCAGCCAGTCGAGGGGGTCTTACACTGAAGCTTTCTTT
TRBV2,few,TRBD2,TRBJ2-7,CASGRGLAGTYEQYF,TGTGCCAGTGGGAGGGGACTAGCGGGGACCTACGAGCAGTACTTC
TRBV6-5,few,-,TRBJ1-2,CASSYSRGIYGYTF,TGTGCCAGCAGTTACTCTCGGGGGATCTATGGCTACACCTTC
TRBV7-2,-,-,TRBJ1-6,CASSFEWPNNSPLHF,TGTGCCAGCAGCTTCGAATGGCCGAATAATTCACCCCTCCACTTT
TRBV18,-,TRBD1,TRBJ2-5,CASSLTPGQGAGQETQYF,TGTGCCAGCTCACTGACCCCGGGACAGGGGGCCGGCCAAGAGACCCAGTACTTC
TRBV19,-,-,TRBJ1-4,CASSGWTTYNEKLFF,TGTGCCAGTAGTGGCTGGACAACCTATAATGAAAAACTGTTTTTT
TRBV20-1,-,-,TRBJ1-1,CSASTFAGTTEAFF,TGCAGTGCTAGTACGTTTGCGGGGACGACTGAAGCTTTCTTT
TRBV7-9,-,-,TRBJ1-1,CASSSAGRTEAFF,TGTGCCAGCAGCTCCGCGGGGCGAACAGAAGCTTTCTTT
TRBV18,few,-,TRBJ2-1,CASSLSGSFNEQFF,TGTGCCAGCTCACTGTCAGGTTCATTCAATGAGCAGTTCTTC
TRBV29-1,once,TRBD1,TRBJ1-2,CSVETGQGEGYTF,TGCAGCGTTGAAACCGGACAGGGGGAAGGCTACACCTTC
TRBV6-5,-,TRBD1,TRBJ1-2,CASSSLRQGLEGYTF,TGTGCCAGCAGTTCCCTTAGACAGGGCCTAGAAGGCTACACCTTC
TRBV11-2,-,TRBD2,TRBJ2-3,CASSSRRWGGSTDTQYF,TGTGCCAGCAGCTCCCGGAGGTGGGGAGGGAGCACAGATACGCAGTATTTT
TRBV5-4,-,TRBD1,TRBJ1-2,CASSRDRSYSFYGYTF,TGTGCCAGCAGCCGGGACAGGTCATATAGCTTCTATGGCTACACCTTC
TRBV5-1,once,-,TRBJ2-1,CASSLSSREQFF,TGCGCCAGCAGCTTGTCGTCTAGGGAGCAGTTCTTC
TRBV9,-,-,TRBJ1-4,CASSGLREDEKLFF,TGTGCCAGCAGCGGTCTCCGGGAAGATGAAAAACTGTTTTTT
TRBV5-6,-,-,TRBJ1-2,CASRLDYGYTF,TGTGCCAGCAGACTCGACTATGGCTACACCTTC
TRBV10-2,once,TRBD2,TRBJ2-2,CASRILATTGELFF,TGCGCCAGCAGGATACTAGCGACCACCGGGGAGCTGTTTTTT
TRBV2,once,-,TRBJ1-2,CASSLKENYGYTF,TGTGCCAGCAGCTTAAAAGAGAACTATGGCTACACCTTC